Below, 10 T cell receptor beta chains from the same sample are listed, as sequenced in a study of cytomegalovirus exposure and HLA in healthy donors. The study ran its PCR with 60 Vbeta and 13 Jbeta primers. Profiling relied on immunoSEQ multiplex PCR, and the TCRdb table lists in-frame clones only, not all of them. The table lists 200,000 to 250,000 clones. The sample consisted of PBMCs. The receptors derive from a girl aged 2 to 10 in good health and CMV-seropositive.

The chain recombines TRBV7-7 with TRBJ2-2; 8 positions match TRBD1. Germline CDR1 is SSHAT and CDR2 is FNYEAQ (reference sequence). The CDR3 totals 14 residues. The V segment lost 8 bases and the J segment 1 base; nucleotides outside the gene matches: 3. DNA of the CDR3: TGTGCCAGCTCGGGACAGGTGAACACCGGGGAGCTGTTTTTT. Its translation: CASSGQVNTGELFF.

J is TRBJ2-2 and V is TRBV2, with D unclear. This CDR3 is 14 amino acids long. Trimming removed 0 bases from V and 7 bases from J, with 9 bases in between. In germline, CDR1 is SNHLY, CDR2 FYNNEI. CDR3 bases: TGTGCCAGCAGTGAAGCGGCATTGAACGGGGAGCTGTTTTTT. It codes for CASSEAALNGELFF. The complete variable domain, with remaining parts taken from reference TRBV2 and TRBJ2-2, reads EPEVTQTPSHQVTQMGQEVILRCVPISNHLYFYWYRQILGQKVEFLVSFYNNEISEKSEIFDDQFSVERPDGSNFTLKIRSTKLEDSAMYFCASSEAALNGELFFGEGSRLTVL.

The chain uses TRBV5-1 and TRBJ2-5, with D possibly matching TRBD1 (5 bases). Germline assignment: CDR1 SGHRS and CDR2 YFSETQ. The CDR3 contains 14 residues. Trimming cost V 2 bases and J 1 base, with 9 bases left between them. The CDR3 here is CASSLTRAQETQYF. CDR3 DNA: TGCGCCAGCAGCTTAACCAGGGCCCAAGAGACCCAGTACTTC.

Here the CDR3 DNA reads TGCGCCAGCAGCTTGGCGAGACAGGACACAGATACGCAGTATTTT. It codes for CASSLARQDTDTQYF. This sequence joins TRBV5-1 and TRBJ2-3; the D gene is possibly TRBD1 (6 bases). CDR3 length equals 15 residues. Per germline, CDR1 SGHRS and CDR2 YFSETQ. V gave up 0 bases and J gave up 2 bases, with 10 bases separating them.

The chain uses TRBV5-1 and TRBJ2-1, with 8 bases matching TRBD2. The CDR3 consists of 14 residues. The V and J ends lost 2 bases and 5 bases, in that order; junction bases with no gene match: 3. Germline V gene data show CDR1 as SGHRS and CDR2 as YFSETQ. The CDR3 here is CASSFSGSNNEQFF. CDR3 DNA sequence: TGCGCCAGCAGCTTCAGCGGGAGTAACAATGAGCAGTTCTTC. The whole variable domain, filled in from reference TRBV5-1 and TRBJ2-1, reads KAGVTQTPRYLIKTRGQQVTLSCSPISGHRSVSWYQQTPGQGLQFLFEYFSETQRNKGNFPGRFSGRQFSNSRSEMNVSTLELGDSALYLCASSFSGSNNEQFFGPGTRLTVL.

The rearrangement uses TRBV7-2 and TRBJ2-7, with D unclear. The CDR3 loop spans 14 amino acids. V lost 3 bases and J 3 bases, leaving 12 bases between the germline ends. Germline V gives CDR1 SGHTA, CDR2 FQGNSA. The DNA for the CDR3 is TGTGCCAGCAGCTTGGGCAGCCACCTCTACGAGCAGTACTTC. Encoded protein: CASSLGSHLYEQYF.

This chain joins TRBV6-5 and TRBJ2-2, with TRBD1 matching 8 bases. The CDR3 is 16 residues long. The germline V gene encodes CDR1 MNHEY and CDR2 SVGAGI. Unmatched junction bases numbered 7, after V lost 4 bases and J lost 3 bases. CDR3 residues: CASSSGQGGDTGELFF. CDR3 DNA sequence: TGTGCCAGCAGTTCAGGACAGGGCGGGGACACCGGGGAGCTGTTTTTT.

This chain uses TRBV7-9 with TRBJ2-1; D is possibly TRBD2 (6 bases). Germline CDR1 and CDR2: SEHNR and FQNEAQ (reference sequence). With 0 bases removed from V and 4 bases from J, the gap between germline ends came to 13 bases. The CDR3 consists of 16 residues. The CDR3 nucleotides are TGTGCCAGCAGCTTAGCGCGGGGTGCCTATTACAATGAGCAGTTCTTC. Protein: CASSLARGAYYNEQFF. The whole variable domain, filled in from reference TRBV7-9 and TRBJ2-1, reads DTGVSQNPRHKITKRGQNVTFRCDPISEHNRLYWYRQTLGQGPEFLTYFQNEAQLEKSRLLSDRFSAERPKGSFSTLEIQRTEQGDSAMYLCASSLARGAYYNEQFFGPGTRLTVL.

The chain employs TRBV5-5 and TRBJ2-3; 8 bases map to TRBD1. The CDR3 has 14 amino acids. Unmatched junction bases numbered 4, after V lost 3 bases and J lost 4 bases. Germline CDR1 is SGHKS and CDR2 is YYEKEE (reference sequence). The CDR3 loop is CASSSGQGADTQYF. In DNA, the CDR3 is TGTGCCAGCAGCTCCGGACAGGGTGCAGATACGCAGTATTTT.

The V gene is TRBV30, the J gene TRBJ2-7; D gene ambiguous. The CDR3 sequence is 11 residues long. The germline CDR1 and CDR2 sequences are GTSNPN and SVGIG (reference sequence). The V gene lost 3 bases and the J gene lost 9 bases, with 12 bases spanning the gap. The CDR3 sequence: CAWRDSYRQYF. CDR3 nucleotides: TGTGCCTGGAGGGATAGCTATCGGCAGTACTTC.